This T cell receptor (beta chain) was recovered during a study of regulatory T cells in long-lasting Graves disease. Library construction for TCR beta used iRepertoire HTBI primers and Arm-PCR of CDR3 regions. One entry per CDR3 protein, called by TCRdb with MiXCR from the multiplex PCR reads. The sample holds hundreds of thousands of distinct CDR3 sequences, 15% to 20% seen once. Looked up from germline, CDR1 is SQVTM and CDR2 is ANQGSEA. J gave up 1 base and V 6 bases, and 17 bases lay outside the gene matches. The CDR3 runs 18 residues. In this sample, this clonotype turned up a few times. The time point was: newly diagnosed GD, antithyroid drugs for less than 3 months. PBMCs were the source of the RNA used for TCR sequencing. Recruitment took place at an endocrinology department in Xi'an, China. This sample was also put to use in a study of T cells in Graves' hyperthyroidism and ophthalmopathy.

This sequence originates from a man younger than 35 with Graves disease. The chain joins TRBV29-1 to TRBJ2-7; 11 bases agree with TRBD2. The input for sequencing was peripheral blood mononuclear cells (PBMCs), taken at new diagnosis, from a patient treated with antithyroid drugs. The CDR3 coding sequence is TGCAGCGTCGCCTGGAGTCTAGCGGGAGGTCGCGGGTCCTACGAGCAGTACTTC. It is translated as CSVAWSLAGGRGSYEQYF.